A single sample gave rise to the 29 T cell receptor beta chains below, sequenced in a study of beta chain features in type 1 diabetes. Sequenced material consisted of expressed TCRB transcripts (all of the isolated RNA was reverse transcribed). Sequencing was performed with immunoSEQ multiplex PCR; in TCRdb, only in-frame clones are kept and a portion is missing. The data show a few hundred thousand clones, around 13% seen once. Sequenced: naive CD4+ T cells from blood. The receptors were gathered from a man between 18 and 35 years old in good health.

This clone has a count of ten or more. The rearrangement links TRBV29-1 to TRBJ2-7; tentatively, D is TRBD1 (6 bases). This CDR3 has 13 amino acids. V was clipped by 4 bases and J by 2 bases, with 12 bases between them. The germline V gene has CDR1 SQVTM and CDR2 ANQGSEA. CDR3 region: CSVGPGAPYEQYF. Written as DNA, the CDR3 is TGCAGCGTTGGCCCAGGGGCTCCCTACGAGCAGTACTTC.

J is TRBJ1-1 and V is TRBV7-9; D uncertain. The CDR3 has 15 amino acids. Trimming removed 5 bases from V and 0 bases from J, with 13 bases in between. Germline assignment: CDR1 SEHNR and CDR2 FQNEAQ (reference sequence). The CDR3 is CASSPRDRMNTEAFF. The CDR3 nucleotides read TGTGCCAGCAGCCCCCGGGATAGGATGAACACTGAAGCTTTCTTT.

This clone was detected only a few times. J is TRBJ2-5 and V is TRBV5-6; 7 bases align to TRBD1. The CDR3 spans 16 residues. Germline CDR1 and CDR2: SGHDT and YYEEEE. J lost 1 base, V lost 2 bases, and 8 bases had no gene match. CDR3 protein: CASSLLGQDRQETQYF. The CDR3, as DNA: TGTGCCAGCAGCTTACTTGGACAGGATCGCCAAGAGACCCAGTACTTC.

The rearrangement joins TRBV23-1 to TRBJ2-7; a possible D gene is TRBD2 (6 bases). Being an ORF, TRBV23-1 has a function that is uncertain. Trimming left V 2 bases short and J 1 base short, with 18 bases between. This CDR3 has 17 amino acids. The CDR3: CASSQPGTRSGSYEQYF. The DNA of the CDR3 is TGCGCCAGCAGTCAACCCGGGACTCGTTCGGGATCCTACGAGCAGTACTTC.

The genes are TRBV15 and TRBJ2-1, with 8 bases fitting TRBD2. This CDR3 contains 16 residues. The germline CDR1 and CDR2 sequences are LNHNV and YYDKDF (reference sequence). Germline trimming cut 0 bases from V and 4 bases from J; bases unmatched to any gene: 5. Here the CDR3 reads CATSRDRSGGYNEQFF. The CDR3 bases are TGTGCCACCAGCAGAGATCGGAGCGGGGGTTACAATGAGCAGTTCTTC.

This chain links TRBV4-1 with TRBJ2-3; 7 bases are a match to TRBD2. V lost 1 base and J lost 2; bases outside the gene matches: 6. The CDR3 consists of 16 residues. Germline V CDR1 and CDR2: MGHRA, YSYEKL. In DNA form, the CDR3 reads TGCGCCAGCAGCCAAGTTAGTGGGAGGGACACAGATACGCAGTATTTT. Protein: CASSQVSGRDTDTQYF.

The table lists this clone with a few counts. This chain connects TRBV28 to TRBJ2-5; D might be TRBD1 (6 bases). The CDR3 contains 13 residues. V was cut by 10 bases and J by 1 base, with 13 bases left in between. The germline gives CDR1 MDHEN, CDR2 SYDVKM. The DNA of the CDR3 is TGTGCCACCGAAACAGGGACCCAAGAGACCCAGTACTTC. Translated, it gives CATETGTQETQYF.

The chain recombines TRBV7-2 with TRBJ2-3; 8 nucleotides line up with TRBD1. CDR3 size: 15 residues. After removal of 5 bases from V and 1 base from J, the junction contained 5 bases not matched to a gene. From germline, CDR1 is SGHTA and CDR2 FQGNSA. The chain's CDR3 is CASSPDRVRTDTQYF. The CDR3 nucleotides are TGTGCCAGCAGCCCGGACAGGGTACGCACAGATACGCAGTATTTT. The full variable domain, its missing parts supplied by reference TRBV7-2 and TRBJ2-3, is GAGVSQSPSNKVTEKGKDVELRCDPISGHTALYWYRQSLGQGLEFLIYFQGNSAPDKSGLPSDRFSAERTGGSVSTLTIQRTQQEDSAVYLCASSPDRVRTDTQYFGPGTRLTVL.

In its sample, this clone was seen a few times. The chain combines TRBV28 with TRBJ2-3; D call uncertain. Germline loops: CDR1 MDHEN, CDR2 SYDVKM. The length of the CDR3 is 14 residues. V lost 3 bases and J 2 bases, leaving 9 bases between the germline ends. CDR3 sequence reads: CASSFSRYTDTQYF. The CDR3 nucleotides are TGTGCCAGCAGTTTCTCCCGGTACACAGATACGCAGTATTTT.

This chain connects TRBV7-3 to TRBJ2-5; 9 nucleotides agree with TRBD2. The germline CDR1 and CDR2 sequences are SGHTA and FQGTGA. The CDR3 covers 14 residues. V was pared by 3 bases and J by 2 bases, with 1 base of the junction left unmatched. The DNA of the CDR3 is TGTGCCAGCAGCTTGGCGGGAGGGCAAGAGACCCAGTACTTC. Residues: CASSLAGGQETQYF.

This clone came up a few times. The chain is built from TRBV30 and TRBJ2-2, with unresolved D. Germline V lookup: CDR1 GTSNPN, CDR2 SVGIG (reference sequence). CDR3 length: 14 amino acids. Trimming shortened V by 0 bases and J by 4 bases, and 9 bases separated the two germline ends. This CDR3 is CAWSVLASTGELFF. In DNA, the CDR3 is TGTGCCTGGAGTGTACTTGCGAGCACCGGGGAGCTGTTTTTT.

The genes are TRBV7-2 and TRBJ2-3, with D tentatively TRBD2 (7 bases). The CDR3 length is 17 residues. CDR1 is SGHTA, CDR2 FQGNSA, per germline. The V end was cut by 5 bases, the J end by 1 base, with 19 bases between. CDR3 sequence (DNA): TGTGCCAGCAGCGAAAAGTTGGGGGGGCAAGGCACAGATACGCAGTATTTT. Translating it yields CASSEKLGGQGTDTQYF.

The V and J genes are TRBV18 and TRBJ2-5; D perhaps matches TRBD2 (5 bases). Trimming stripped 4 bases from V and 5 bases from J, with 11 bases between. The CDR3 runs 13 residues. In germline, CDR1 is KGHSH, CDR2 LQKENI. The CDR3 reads CASSLRGLETQYF. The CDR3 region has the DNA TGTGCCAGCTCACTCCGGGGTTTGGAGACCCAGTACTTC.

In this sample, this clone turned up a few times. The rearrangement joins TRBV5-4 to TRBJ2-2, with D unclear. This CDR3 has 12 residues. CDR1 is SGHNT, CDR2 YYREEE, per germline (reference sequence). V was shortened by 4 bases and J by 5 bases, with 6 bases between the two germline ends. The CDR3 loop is CASSRATGELFF. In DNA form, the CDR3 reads TGTGCCAGCAGCCGCGCGACCGGGGAGCTGTTTTTT.

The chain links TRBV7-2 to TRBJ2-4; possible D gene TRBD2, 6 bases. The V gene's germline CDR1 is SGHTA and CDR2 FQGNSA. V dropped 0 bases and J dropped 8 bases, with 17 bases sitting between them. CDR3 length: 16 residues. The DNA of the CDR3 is TGTGCCAGCAGCTTAGCGAGGCGGCGGGGTACGGACATTCAGTACTTC. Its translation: CASSLARRRGTDIQYF.

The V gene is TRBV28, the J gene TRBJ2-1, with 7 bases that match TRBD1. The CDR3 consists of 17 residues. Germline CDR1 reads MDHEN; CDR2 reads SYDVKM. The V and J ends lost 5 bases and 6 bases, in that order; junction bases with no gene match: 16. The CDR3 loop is CASSSYQGQVGGNEQFF. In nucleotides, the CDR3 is TGTGCCAGCAGTAGCTACCAAGGACAGGTAGGAGGCAATGAGCAGTTCTTC.

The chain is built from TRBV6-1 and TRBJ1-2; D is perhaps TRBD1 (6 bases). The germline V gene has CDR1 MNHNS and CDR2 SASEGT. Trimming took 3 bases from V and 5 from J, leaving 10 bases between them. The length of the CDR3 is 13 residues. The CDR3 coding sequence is TGTGCCAGCAGTGAGGGGCAGGGGTATGGCTACACCTTC. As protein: CASSEGQGYGYTF.

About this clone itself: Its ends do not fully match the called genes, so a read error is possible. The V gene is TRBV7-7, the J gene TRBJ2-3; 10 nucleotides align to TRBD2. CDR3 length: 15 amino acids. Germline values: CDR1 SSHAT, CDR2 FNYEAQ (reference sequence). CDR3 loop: CASSLGGTSADTQYF. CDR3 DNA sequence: TGTGCTAGCAGCTTAGGAGGGACTAGCGCAGATACGCAGTATTTT. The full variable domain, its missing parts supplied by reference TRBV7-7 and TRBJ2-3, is GAGVSQSPRYKVTKRGQDVTLRCDPISSHATLYWYQQALGQGPEFLTYFNYEAQPDKSGLPSDRFSAERPEGSISTLTIQRTEQRDSAMYRCASSLGGTSADTQYFGPGTRLTVL.

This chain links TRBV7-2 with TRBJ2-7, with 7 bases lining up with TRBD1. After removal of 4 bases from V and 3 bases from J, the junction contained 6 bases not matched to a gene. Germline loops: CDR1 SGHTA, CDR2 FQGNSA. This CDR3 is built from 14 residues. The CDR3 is CASSSHRDSYEQYF. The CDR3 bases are TGTGCCAGCAGCTCCCACCGGGACAGCTACGAGCAGTACTTC.

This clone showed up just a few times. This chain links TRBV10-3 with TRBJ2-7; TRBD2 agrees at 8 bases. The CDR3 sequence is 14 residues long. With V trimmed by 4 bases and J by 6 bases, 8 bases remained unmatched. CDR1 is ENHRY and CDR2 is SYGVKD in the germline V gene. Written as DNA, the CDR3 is TGTGCCATCAGTGCCCGGGGGGGCGAGGGCGAGCAGTACTTC. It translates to CAISARGGEGEQYF.

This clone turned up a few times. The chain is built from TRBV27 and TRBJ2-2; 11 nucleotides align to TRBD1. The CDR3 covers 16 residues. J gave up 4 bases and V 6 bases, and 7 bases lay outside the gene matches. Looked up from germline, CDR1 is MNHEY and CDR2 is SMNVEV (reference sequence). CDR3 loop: CASSRSGTGGTGELFF. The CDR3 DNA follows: TGTGCCAGCAGCCGATCCGGGACAGGGGGCACCGGGGAGCTGTTTTTT.

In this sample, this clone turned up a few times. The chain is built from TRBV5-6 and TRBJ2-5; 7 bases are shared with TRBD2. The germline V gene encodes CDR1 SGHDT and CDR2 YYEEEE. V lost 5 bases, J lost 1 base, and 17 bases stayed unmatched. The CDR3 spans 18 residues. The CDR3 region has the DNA TGTGCCAGCAGAAGAGTGGGGTGGGGAGGGACTACCCAAGAGACCCAGTACTTC. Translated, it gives CASRRVGWGGTTQETQYF.

The CDR3 reads CASSWTGGAGKNIQYF. The CDR3 DNA sequence: TGTGCCAGCAGCTGGACAGGGGGCGCCGGCAAAAACATTCAGTACTTC. The chain is built from TRBV7-2 and TRBJ2-4, with 11 bases that match TRBD1. CDR1 is SGHTA, CDR2 FQGNSA, per germline. The CDR3 has 16 amino acids. J was trimmed by 3 bases and V by 4 bases; bases with no gene match: 5. The entire variable domain, with the rest obtained from reference TRBV7-2 and TRBJ2-4, is as follows: GAGVSQSPSNKVTEKGKDVELRCDPISGHTALYWYRQSLGQGLEFLIYFQGNSAPDKSGLPSDRFSAERTGGSVSTLTIQRTQQEDSAVYLCASSWTGGAGKNIQYFGAGTRLSVL.

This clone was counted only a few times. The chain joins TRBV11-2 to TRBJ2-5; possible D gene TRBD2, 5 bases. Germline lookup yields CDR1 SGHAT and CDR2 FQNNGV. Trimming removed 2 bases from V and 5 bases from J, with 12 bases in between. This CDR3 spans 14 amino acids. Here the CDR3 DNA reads TGTGCCAGCAGCTTATTGGGAGTACGGGAGACCCAGTACTTC. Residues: CASSLLGVRETQYF. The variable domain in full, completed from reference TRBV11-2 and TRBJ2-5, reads EAGVAQSPRYKIIEKRQSVAFWCNPISGHATLYWYQQILGQGPKLLIQFQNNGVVDDSQLPKDRFSAERLKGVDSTLKIQPAKLEDSAVYLCASSLLGVRETQYFGPGTRLLVL.

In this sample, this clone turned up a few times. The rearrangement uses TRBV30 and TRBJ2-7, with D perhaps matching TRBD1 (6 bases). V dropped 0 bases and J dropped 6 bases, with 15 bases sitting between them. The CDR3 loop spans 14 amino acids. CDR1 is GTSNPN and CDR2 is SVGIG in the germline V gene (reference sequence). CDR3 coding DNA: TGTGCCTGGAGTGTTGGCCAGGGGTCCGGCGAGCAGTACTTC. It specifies CAWSVGQGSGEQYF.

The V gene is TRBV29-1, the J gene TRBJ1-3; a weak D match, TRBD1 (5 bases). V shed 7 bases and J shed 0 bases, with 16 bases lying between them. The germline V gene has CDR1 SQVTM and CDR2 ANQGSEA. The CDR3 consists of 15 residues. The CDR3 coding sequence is TGCAGCGGTATCCCAACAGGAAACTCTGGAAACACCATATATTTT. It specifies CSGIPTGNSGNTIYF. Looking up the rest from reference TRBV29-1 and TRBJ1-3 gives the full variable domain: SAVISQKPSRDICQRGTSLTIQCQVDSQVTMMFWYRQQPGQSLTLIATANQGSEATYESGFVIDKFPISRPNLTFSTLTVSNMSPEDSSIYLCSGIPTGNSGNTIYFGEGSWLTVV.

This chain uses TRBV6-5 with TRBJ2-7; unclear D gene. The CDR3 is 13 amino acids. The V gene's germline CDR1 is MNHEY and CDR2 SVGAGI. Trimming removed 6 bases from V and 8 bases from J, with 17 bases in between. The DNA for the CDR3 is TGTGCCAGCAGCCCCGCCCTCTCTACGAAGCAGTACTTC. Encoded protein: CASSPALSTKQYF.

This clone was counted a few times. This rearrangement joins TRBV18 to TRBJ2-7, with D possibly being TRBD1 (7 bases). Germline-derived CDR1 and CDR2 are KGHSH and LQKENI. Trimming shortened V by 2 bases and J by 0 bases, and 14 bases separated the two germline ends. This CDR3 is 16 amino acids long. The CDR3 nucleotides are TGTGCCAGCTCACCATTTAAGCAGGGGGGCTCCTACGAGCAGTACTTC. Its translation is CASSPFKQGGSYEQYF.

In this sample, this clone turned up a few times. The CDR3 loop reads CASSPGQGRDSSGANVLTF. The CDR3 DNA reads TGTGCCAGTAGTCCAGGACAGGGGAGGGACTCCTCTGGGGCCAACGTCCTGACTTTC. This chain links TRBV19 with TRBJ2-6, with 9 bases aligning to TRBD1. This CDR3 is 19 amino acids long. From germline, CDR1 is LNHDA and CDR2 SQIVND (reference sequence). J was trimmed by 0 bases and V by 5 bases; bases with no gene match: 11.